This TCR beta chain was profiled in a study of regulatory T cells in long-lasting Graves disease. Study findings and constraints: There was favoring of TRBV28, TRBJ1-2 and TRBJ2-5 in persistent disease.

V was clipped by 4 bases and J by 4 bases, with 15 bases between them. CDR1 is SGHRS, CDR2 YFSETQ, per germline. The CDR3 totals 16 residues. Arm-PCR of CDR3 regions and iRepertoire HTBI primers were the basis on which TCR beta libraries were built. From the multiplex PCR reads, TCRdb called clonotypes with MiXCR, one entry per CDR3 protein. Among a few hundred thousand distinct CDR3 sequences listed, about 25% were seen once. The time point: persistent/refractory GD, antithyroid drugs over 5 years with positive TRAb. The TCR library was made from RNA extracted from PBMCs. There are a few counts of this clonotype. Antigen: not known.

The source was peripheral blood mononuclear cells (PBMCs), collected when the disease was refractory, from a patient treated with antithyroid drugs. This sequence joins TRBV5-1 and TRBJ2-6; tentatively, D is TRBD1 (6 bases). The receptor's source is a female donor with Graves disease. The CDR3 protein is CASSLTGNPGANVLTF. The CDR3 DNA reads TGCGCCAGCAGCCTTACAGGGAATCCCGGGGCCAACGTCCTGACTTTC.